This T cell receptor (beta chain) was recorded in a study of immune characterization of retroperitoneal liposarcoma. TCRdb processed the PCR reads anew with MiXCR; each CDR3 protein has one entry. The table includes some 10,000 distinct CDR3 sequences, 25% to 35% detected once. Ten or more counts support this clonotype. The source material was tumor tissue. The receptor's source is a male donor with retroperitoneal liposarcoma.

Written as DNA, the CDR3 is TGTGCCAGCAGTATCGGGACTAGCGGGAGCCGGGCCTACGAGCAGTTCTTC. It specifies CASSIGTSGSRAYEQFF. The chain has TRBV6-1 and TRBJ2-1; 14 nucleotides line up with TRBD2. V lost 5 bases to trimming and J lost 10 bases; unmatched junction nucleotides: 13. The CDR3 has 17 amino acids. The germline V gene encodes CDR1 MNHNS and CDR2 SASEGT.